These 21 T cell receptor beta chains were sequenced from one sample in a study of T cells in Graves' hyperthyroidism and ophthalmopathy. RNA transcripts were the template for amplifying TCR beta CDR3 regions. First-round RT-PCR of the TCR CDR3 relied on the HTBI primer set. MiXCR was run by TCRdb on the multiplex PCR reads, yielding one entry per CDR3 protein. Of around 660,000 distinct CDR3 sequences detected, about 45% appear once; the ten largest clones hold 6.5% to 9%. Sequences were obtained from peripheral blood or thyroid tissue (not recorded which). The receptors come from an adult man with Graves' disease, either hyperthyroidism or ophthalmopathy (not recorded which).

The count of this clonotype is one. One base away lies a much larger clone, so this may be a sequencing read error. The CDR3 reads CAGSLVGRVGTEAFF. The CDR3 bases are TGTGCCGGCAGCTTAGTAGGCAGGGTTGGCACTGAAGCTTTCTTT. This sequence joins TRBV7-8 and TRBJ1-1; D is possibly TRBD1 (5 bases). Germline assignment: CDR1 SGHVS and CDR2 FQNEAQ. CDR3 length: 15 residues.

This clonotype was seen a handful of times. Here the CDR3 omits its conserved ending phenylalanine or tryptophan, so a read error is the likely source. Because the CDR3's place on the DNA is in doubt, the DNA is left out and the CDR3 is given as listed by TCRdb. This sequence joins TRBV15 and TRBJ2-5. Germline V gene lookup returns CDR1 LNHNV and CDR2 YYDKDF (reference sequence). Termini included, the CDR3 measures 8 amino acids. Here the CDR3 reads CATSRDLR.

The V call is TRBV29-1, the J call TRBJ1-2, with 10 positions matching TRBD1. Germline loops: CDR1 SQVTM, CDR2 ANQGSEA. The junction had 6 bases not matched to a gene; V was cut back by 4 bases and J by 4 bases. The CDR3 contains 14 residues. CDR3 in DNA: TGCAGCGTTGGGGGACAGGGGTTTCGCTATGGCTACACCTTC. It specifies CSVGGQGFRYGYTF.

This chain links TRBV25-1 with TRBJ1-2, with TRBD1 identical over 11 bases. Germline trimming cut 8 bases from V and 5 bases from J; bases unmatched to any gene: 4. The CDR3 is 13 residues long. Germline V lookup: CDR1 MGHDK, CDR2 SYGVNS. The CDR3 nucleotides read TGTGCCAGCGGGGGACAGGGGGTGTATGGCTACACCTTC. It specifies CASGGQGVYGYTF.

Comments on this clonotype: The CDR3 does not end in the conserved phenylalanine or tryptophan, so this is likely a read error. The DNA is omitted, as the CDR3 cannot be located on it reliably, and the CDR3 follows TCRdb's listing. The genes are TRBV6-5 and TRBJ1-4; the table's D call, TRBD1, has no DNA check behind it. The length of the CDR3 is 10 amino acids, counting both ends. Germline lookup yields CDR1 MNHEY and CDR2 SVGAGI. The CDR3 spells CASSYGADSY.

The V and J genes are TRBV6-2 or TRBV6-3 and TRBJ1-1, with D possibly TRBD1 on 5 matching bases. The V end lost 2 bases, the J end lost 4 bases, and 14 bases lay between the germline ends. Germline loops: CDR1 MNHEY, CDR2 SVGEGT. The CDR3 is 15 residues long. CDR3 sequence (DNA): TGTGCCAGCAGTTACCAGGGACTCACGAGCACTGAAGCTTTCTTT. Residues: CASSYQGLTSTEAFF.

V usage is TRBV12-3 or TRBV12-4 and J usage is TRBJ1-1; TRBD1 is a possible D gene (6 bases). The germline V and J ends were trimmed by 7 bases and 11 bases, with 20 bases remaining between them. CDR3 length: 13 amino acids. This CDR3 is CASTLGGAEDAFF. The CDR3 nucleotides are TGTGCCAGCACCCTGGGGGGGGCGGAGGACGCTTTCTTT.

Regarding this clonotype: A much larger clone differs from this one at a single base, so this may be a read error. V usage is TRBV25-1 and J usage is TRBJ1-4; possible D gene TRBD1, 6 bases. The CDR3 loop spans 12 amino acids. Germline CDR1 reads MGHDK; CDR2 reads SYGVNS. As DNA, the CDR3 is TGTGCCAGCAGCCGGACAGTCGAAAAACTGCTTTTT. This codes for CASSRTVEKLLF.

This chain joins TRBV10-3 and TRBJ1-1, with D possibly being TRBD1 (6 bases). The CDR3 totals 16 residues. Between the trimmed V and J ends, which lost 0 bases and 4 bases, there was a span of 15 bases. Germline CDR1 ENHRY, CDR2 SYGVKD. The CDR3 DNA sequence: TGTGCCATCAGTGAGTCCCCCGGGACACTGAGCACTGAAGCTTTCTTT. Amino acid sequence: CAISESPGTLSTEAFF.

The V call is TRBV10-1, the J call TRBJ1-1, with no clear D. The CDR3 spans 15 residues. CDR1 and CDR2 (germline): WNHNN, SYGVQD (reference sequence). V was trimmed by 1 base and J by 1 base, leaving 10 bases between them. The CDR3, as DNA: TGCGCCAGCAGTGAGTATGGATCGGAGAACACTGAAGCTTTCTTT. Amino acids: CASSEYGSENTEAFF.

Worth noting for this clonotype: The missing conserved phenylalanine or tryptophan at the end of this CDR3 makes a read error likely. The chain links TRBV7-2 to TRBJ1-3; tentatively, D is TRBD1 (6 bases). This CDR3 is built from 16 residues. The germline gives CDR1 SGHTA, CDR2 FQGNSA. V was trimmed by 6 bases and J by 3 bases, leaving 18 bases between them. CDR3 DNA sequence: TGTGCCAGCAGTAATCCTAAGGGAGGGGGTGGAAACACCATATATTGT. It is translated as CASSNPKGGGGNTIYC.

About this clonotype itself: Just one base apart from a much larger clone, this may be a read error. The rearrangement joins TRBV2 to TRBJ2-7, with 7 bases identical to TRBD1. Germline V gene sequence: CDR1 SNHLY, CDR2 FYNNEI. Trimming removed 8 bases from V and 3 bases from J; junction bases left unmatched: 13. CDR3 length equals 15 residues. CDR3 nucleotides: TGTGCCAGCGAAGCCGGTGAGACAGGGAGCTACGAGCAGTACTTC. It specifies CASEAGETGSYEQYF. The full variable domain, rest sourced from reference TRBV2 and TRBJ2-7, is EPEVTQTPSHQVTQMGQEVILRCVPISNHLYFYWYRQILGQKVEFLVSFYNNEISEKSEIFDDQFSVERPDGSNFTLKIRSTKLEDSAMYFCASEAGETGSYEQYFGPGTRLTVT.

Only a few counts were recorded for this clonotype. The chain recombines TRBV7-3 with TRBJ2-6; D is undetermined. Trimming removed 7 bases from V and 2 bases from J, with 6 bases in between. The CDR3 extends over 13 amino acids. From germline, CDR1 is SGHTA and CDR2 FQGTGA. The CDR3, as DNA: TGTGCCAGCACCTCGACTGGGGCCAACGTCCTGACTTTC. Translated, it gives CASTSTGANVLTF.

This clonotype was detected many times. This chain links TRBV2 with TRBJ1-5; no clear D gene. The CDR3 consists of 12 residues. The germline V gene has CDR1 SNHLY and CDR2 FYNNEI. Trimming removed 4 bases at V and 8 bases at J, with 9 bases between. The CDR3 is CASSVEREPQHF. DNA for the CDR3: TGTGCCAGCAGTGTCGAAAGGGAGCCCCAGCATTTT.

The sample holds many counts of this clonotype. The CDR3 sequence is CAVDLPGGDYEQYF. CDR3 sequence (DNA): TGTGCCGTCGACCTCCCGGGAGGGGACTACGAGCAGTACTTC. The chain has TRBV2 and TRBJ2-7; 8 positions match TRBD2. J lost 3 bases, V lost 11 bases, and 12 bases had no gene match. From germline, CDR1 is SNHLY and CDR2 FYNNEI. This CDR3 comprises 14 residues.

This clonotype was counted at least ten times. This rearrangement joins TRBV15 to TRBJ1-6; no clear D gene. Germline-derived CDR1 and CDR2 are LNHNV and YYDKDF (reference sequence). CDR3 length: 15 amino acids. V lost 1 base and J lost 10, with 14 bases in between. The CDR3 reads CATSRAPVVVSPLHF. The DNA of the CDR3 is TGTGCCACCAGCAGAGCTCCGGTTGTGGTGTCACCCCTCCACTTT. The full variable domain, with the rest looked up from reference TRBV15 and TRBJ1-6, is DAMVIQNPRYQVTQFGKPVTLSCSQTLNHNVMYWYQQKSSQAPKLLFHYYDKDFNNEADTPDNFQSRRPNTSFCFLDIRSPGLGDTAMYLCATSRAPVVVSPLHFGNGTRLTVT.

There are a few counts of this clonotype. The rearrangement links TRBV11-2 to TRBJ1-4; 8 bases agree with TRBD1. Germline CDR1 and CDR2: SGHAT and FQNNGV. V was pared by 5 bases and J by 3 bases, with 2 bases of the junction left unmatched. CDR3 length equals 14 residues. CDR3 amino acids: CASSLTGANEKLFF. In DNA, the CDR3 is TGTGCCAGCAGCCTGACAGGGGCTAATGAAAAACTGTTTTTT.

Only a few counts were recorded for this clonotype. The chain is built from TRBV7-9 and TRBJ1-4; TRBD1 matches 9 bases. J was trimmed by 6 bases and V by 7 bases; bases with no gene match: 6. This CDR3 spans 14 amino acids. Germline CDR1 reads SEHNR; CDR2 reads FQNEAQ (reference sequence). The CDR3 here is CASTMTGGHEKLFF. The CDR3 DNA reads as TGTGCCAGCACCATGACAGGGGGGCATGAAAAACTGTTTTTT. Full variable domain (rest looked up from reference TRBV7-9 and TRBJ1-4): DTGVSQNPRHKITKRGQNVTFRCDPISEHNRLYWYRQTLGQGPEFLTYFQNEAQLEKSRLLSDRFSAERPKGSFSTLEIQRTEQGDSAMYLCASTMTGGHEKLFFGSGTQLSVL.

V usage is TRBV10-2 and J usage is TRBJ1-1; the D gene is possibly TRBD1 (6 bases). The V end was cut by 1 base, the J end by 1 base, with 10 bases between. Germline assignment: CDR1 WSHSY and CDR2 SAAADI. This CDR3 is 15 amino acids long. DNA for the CDR3: TGCGCCAGCAGTGAGTATGCAGGGGAGAACACTGAAGCTTTCTTT. Translating gives CASSEYAGENTEAFF.

This chain connects TRBV20-1 to TRBJ1-1; D is ambiguous. Per the germline V gene, CDR1 is DFQATT and CDR2 is SNEGSKA (reference sequence). The germline V and J ends were trimmed by 2 bases and 2 bases, with 9 bases remaining between them. This CDR3 comprises 13 residues. CDR3: CSARLDGNTEAFF. The CDR3 nucleotides read TGCAGTGCTAGACTCGACGGTAACACTGAAGCTTTCTTT.

The CDR3 protein is CASSIRQGPQPQHF. The CDR3 DNA reads as TGTGCCAGTAGTATCCGACAGGGGCCTCAGCCCCAGCATTTT. The rearrangement joins TRBV19 to TRBJ1-5; TRBD1 agrees at 8 bases. CDR1 and CDR2 from the germline V gene are LNHDA and SQIVND (reference sequence). V shed 3 bases and J 6 bases; nucleotides not matched to a gene: 4. The CDR3 is 14 residues long.